The clone carrying this T cell receptor (beta chain) was counted once. What it binds is unknown. Sequencing used immunoSEQ multiplex PCR; TCRdb keeps in-frame clones, though not all of them. The top ten clones hold more than 20% of a sample with 15,000 to 20,000 clones, 70% to 90% of them seen once. This entry comes from a study of ipilimumab plus nivolumab after autologous stem cell transplantation. General study points: Per the authors, repertoire, Treg and microbiota data justify further study.

Sequencing was performed on PBMCs, taken in a trial of ipilimumab plus nivolumab as post-transplant consolidation. The source of this sequence is a male donor with diffuse large B-cell lymphoma.

CDR3 nucleotide sequence: TGTGCCAGCAGGACAGGACAGGGCACAGATACGCAGTATTTT. This encodes CASRTGQGTDTQYF. The rearrangement joins TRBV6-6 to TRBJ2-3; 7 bases are shared with TRBD1. CDR1 and CDR2 (germline): MNHNY, SVGAGI (reference sequence). The CDR3 runs to 14 residues. V was clipped by 6 bases and J by 1 base; unmatched bases: 4.